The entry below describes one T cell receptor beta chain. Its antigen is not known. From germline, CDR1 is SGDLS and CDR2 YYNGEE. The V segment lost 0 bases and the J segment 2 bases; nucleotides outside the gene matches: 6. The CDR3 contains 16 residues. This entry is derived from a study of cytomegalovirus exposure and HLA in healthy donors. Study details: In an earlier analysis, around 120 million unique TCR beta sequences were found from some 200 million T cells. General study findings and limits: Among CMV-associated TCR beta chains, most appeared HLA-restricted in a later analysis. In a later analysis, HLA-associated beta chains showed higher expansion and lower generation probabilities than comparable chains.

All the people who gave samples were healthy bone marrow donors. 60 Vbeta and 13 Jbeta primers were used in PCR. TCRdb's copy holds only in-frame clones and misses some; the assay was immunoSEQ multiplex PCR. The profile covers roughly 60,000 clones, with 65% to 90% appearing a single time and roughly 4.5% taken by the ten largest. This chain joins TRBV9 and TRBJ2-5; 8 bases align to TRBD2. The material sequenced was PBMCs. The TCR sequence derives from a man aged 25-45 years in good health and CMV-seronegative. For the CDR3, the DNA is TGTGCCAGCAGCGTAGCTCGGGAGGGGGTTCAAGAGACCCAGTACTTC. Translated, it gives CASSVAREGVQETQYF.